Listed below are T cell receptor beta chains from one sample, sequenced in a study of identical twins. TCRdb passed the 5' RACE reads through MiXCR, listing each CDR3 protein once. The sample holds 600,000 to 700,000 distinct CDR3 sequences, about 20% seen once. In addition, the sample was reused for a study of T cells expressing NK-cell markers.

Sequencing input: PBMCs. These receptors came from a woman in her late teens or twenties in good health. Both conserved end residues are trimmed from each CDR3. Clone size is given for some rows only: seen once, a few or many times, or a class if the clone is expanded.

NA,TRBV9,TRBJ2-1,ASREASSYNEQF
NA,TRBV3-1,TRBJ2-1,ASSGRTSGGPSSYNEQF
NA,TRBV6-2/TRBV6-3,TRBJ2-7,ASTAGLAFYEQY
NA,TRBV7-9,TRBJ1-5,ASSLAFGQPQH
few,TRBV19,TRBJ1-5,ASSRTGAVGQPQH
few,TRBV5-6,TRBJ1-1,ASSADTQFEAF
NA,TRBV6-2/TRBV6-3,TRBJ2-5,ASSSRANRETQY
NA,TRBV12-3/TRBV12-4,TRBJ2-7,ASTRRGEGSYEQY
NA,TRBV7-9,TRBJ1-4,ASTQAGYSEKLF
many,TRBV5-1,TRBJ2-1,ASSLEAVTYNEQF
NA,TRBV5-1,TRBJ2-7,ASRYSEGYEQY
NA,TRBV20-1,TRBJ2-5,SASLAGVAETQY
many,TRBV20-1,TRBJ2-6,SATYTFGANVLT
few,TRBV29-1,TRBJ2-7,SVAGLAGGYEQY
NA,TRBV20-1,TRBJ2-1,SARDTRSNEQF
once,TRBV7-8,TRBJ2-7,ASSLTSTSYEQY
NA,TRBV9,TRBJ2-5,ASSGGQGKETQY
once,TRBV24-1,TRBJ2-2,ATSDATGPSGELF
NA,TRBV7-2,TRBJ1-1,ASSFLSEAF
NA,TRBV20-1,TRBJ1-2,SVPPTGAHGYT
NA,TRBV15,TRBJ2-1,ATSRPGQGIYEQF
many,TRBV2,TRBJ2-5,ASRDGGEETQY
NA,TRBV14,TRBJ2-1,ASSQDRGRGEQF
few,TRBV9,TRBJ2-3,ASSVGN
many,TRBV10-3,TRBJ2-1,AISGSHNEQF
many,TRBV19,TRBJ2-7,ATSDRPPYEQY
few,TRBV28,TRBJ2-5,ASSTGRRETQY
many,TRBV4-3,TRBJ2-2,ASSWGLAGTGELF
NA,TRBV28,TRBJ2-7,ASITRDRPYEQY
NA,TRBV29-1,TRBJ1-1,SVAERTEAF
NA,TRBV6-5,TRBJ1-1,ARKTVEAF
few,TRBV20-1,TRBJ2-3,SATDRNTDTQY
few,TRBV12-3/TRBV12-4,TRBJ2-7,ASSYGGGAYEQY
NA,TRBV20-1,TRBJ2-2,SARDYHSNTGELF
few,TRBV11-3,TRBJ1-1,ASSATGASNTEAF
NA,TRBV15,TRBJ2-1,ATISSGGTYNEQF